This T cell receptor beta chain came from a study of T cell responses to AZD1222 COVID-19 vaccine. Findings and limits, study-wide: Two doses of AZD1222 preceded a rise in Spike-specific TCR breadth and depth. There were repertoire samples only from the period after the peak T cell response. The sample set comprised mostly white British donors with more females, and clonal diversity was possibly underestimated.

Remarks on this clone: Its specificity is unknown. Sequence at one end of the junction differs from germline and may be a read error.

Only in-frame clones appear in the TCRdb table, and some are missing; sequencing was by immunoSEQ multiplex PCR. The repertoire holds some 200,000 clones, roughly 91% seen once, with around 1% in the top ten. Per the germline V gene, CDR1 is LNHDA and CDR2 is SQIVND (reference sequence). The CDR3 extends over 13 amino acids. The TCR comes from an adult in good health. The rearrangement uses TRBV19 and TRBJ1-6; weak D call: TRBD1 (5 bases). Sequences were derived from peripheral blood, sampled on day 0 of MenACWY control vaccination. The CDR3 bases are TGTGCCAGTACAGGGTCCTCTAATTCACCCCTCCACTTT. It translates to CASTGSSNSPLHF.